The entry below describes one TCR beta chain. The sample is drawn from a study of blood T cell repertoires in COVID-19. Looking at the study overall: Samples taken during acute and convalescent COVID-19 were collected in the United States, Italy and Spain. The cDNA or gDNA used as material had been derived from T cells, B-cell-depleted T cells, or PBMCs.

Germline assignment: CDR1 ENHRY and CDR2 SYGVKD. CDR3 length: 15 residues. V was pared by 3 bases and J by 1 base, with 0 bases of the junction left unmatched. Per the original methods: Estimated nucleated cell counts came from reference gene primer amplification. Repertoires were generated with immunoSEQ multiplex PCR, while TCRdb's copy carries only in-frame clones and drops some. The DNA was the basis for D and trimming; V, J and clone size are from that table. The sample carries around 400,000 clones, roughly nine tenths recorded once. This TCR was sampled from a man between 40 and 49 years old with acute or convalescent COVID-19. Source material: peripheral blood. The genes are TRBV10-3 and TRBJ2-5; TRBD2 aligns across 12 bases. The CDR3 loop is CAISELAGGQETQYF. The CDR3 DNA sequence: TGTGCCATCAGTGAACTAGCGGGGGGCCAAGAGACCCAGTACTTC.